This T cell receptor beta chain was captured by sequencing in a study of T cells in Graves' hyperthyroidism and ophthalmopathy. This clonotype has a handful of counts. What it binds is unknown. CDR3 length: 12 amino acids. Deletions cut 2 bases from V and 4 bases from J, with 9 bases between. Germline V gene sequence: CDR1 GTSNPN, CDR2 SVGIG (reference sequence). PBMCs were obtained from over 8.5 ml fresh peripheral blood. Overall study findings and caveats: With a median lead of 6.5 months before onset, the model predicted ophthalmopathy. Most clonotypes that expanded in the thyroid above 0.001 also showed up in blood.

RNA transcripts gave rise to amplified TCR beta CDR3 regions. A first-round RT-PCR of the TCR CDR3 used the HTBI primer set. TCRdb re-analysed the multiplex PCR reads in MiXCR, keeping a single row per CDR3 protein. The sample has hundreds of thousands of distinct CDR3 sequences; about 20% are singletons. The clonotype comes from a man aged 30 to 39 with Graves' ophthalmopathy. The chain carries TRBV30 and TRBJ2-7; possible D gene TRBD1, 6 bases. Sequenced input: blood. Here the CDR3 reads CAWSQTGYEQYF. The DNA for the CDR3 is TGTGCCTGGAGTCAAACAGGGTACGAGCAGTACTTC.